This T cell receptor beta chain was documented in a study of relationships among human T cell subsets. J lost 11 bases, V lost 3 bases, and 5 bases had no gene match. The CDR3 consists of 13 residues. Germline V gene sequence: CDR1 DFQATT, CDR2 SNEGSKA (reference sequence). TCR alpha and beta CDR3s were amplified from mRNA by semiquantitative ARM-PCR. ARM-PCR used tagged nested gene-specific primers, then communal superprimers for exponential amplification. Each CDR3 protein gets one entry after TCRdb re-called the multiplex PCR reads with MiXCR. Of some 13,000 distinct CDR3 sequences detected, approximately 60% appear once; the ten largest clones hold under 2.5%. Study findings and constraints: Some CD4+CD8+ double-positive cells may remain after bead sorting. Th1, Th2 and regulatory T cells shared many CDR3 sequences. Across seven subsets, gene usage, CDR3 length and N-additions did not differ significantly.

CD4+ cells were positively selected first, then anti-CD25 beads isolated CD4+CD25+ regulatory T cells. Concerning this clonotype itself: Its antigen remains unknown.

The sequencing sample was made of Tregs sorted from blood. The chain has TRBV20-1 and TRBJ2-6; the match to TRBD1 covers 9 bases. This sequence originates from a man in his forties in good health. CDR3 sequence: CSARGGQGHVLTF. CDR3 in DNA: TGCAGTGCTAGGGGGGGACAGGGACACGTCCTGACTTTC.